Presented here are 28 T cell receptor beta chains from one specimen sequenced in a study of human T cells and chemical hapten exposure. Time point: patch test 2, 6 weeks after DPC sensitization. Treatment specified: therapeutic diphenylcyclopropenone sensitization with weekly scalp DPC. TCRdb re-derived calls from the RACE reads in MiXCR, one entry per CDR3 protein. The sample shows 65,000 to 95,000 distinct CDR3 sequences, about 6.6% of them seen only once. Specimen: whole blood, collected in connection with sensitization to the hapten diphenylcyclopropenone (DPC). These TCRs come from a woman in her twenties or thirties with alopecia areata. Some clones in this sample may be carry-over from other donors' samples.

CDR3: CASSLQEGRTDTQYF. In nucleotides, the CDR3 is TGTGCCAGCAGCCTGCAAGAAGGGCGCACAGATACGCAGTATTTT. J is TRBJ2-3 and V is TRBV7-2; D not certain. CDR1 and CDR2 from the germline V gene are SGHTA and FQGNSA. The CDR3 contains 15 residues. Trimming took 5 bases from V and 1 from J, leaving 13 bases between them. The variable domain in full, with the rest retrieved from reference TRBV7-2 and TRBJ2-3, is GAGVSQSPSNKVTEKGKDVELRCDPISGHTALYWYRQSLGQGLEFLIYFQGNSAPDKSGLPSDRFSAERTGGSVSTLTIQRTQQEDSAVYLCASSLQEGRTDTQYFGPGTRLTVL.

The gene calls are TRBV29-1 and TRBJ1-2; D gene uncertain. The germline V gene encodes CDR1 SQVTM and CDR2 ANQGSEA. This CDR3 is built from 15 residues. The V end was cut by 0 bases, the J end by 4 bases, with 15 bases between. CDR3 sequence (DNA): TGCAGCGTTGAAGATTTTAACACGCCGTCCTATGGCTACACCTTC. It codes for CSVEDFNTPSYGYTF.

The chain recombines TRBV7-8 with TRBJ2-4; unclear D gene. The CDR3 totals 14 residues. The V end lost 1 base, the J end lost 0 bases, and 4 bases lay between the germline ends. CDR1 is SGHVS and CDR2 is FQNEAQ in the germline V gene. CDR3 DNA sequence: TGTGCCAGCAGCTTAGGCCTAGCCAAAAACATTCAGTACTTC. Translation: CASSLGLAKNIQYF.

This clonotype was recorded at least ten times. CDR3 DNA: TGTGCCACCCGTACCGGGACTCACTACACCGGGGAGCTGTTTTTT. It codes for CATRTGTHYTGELFF. This chain links TRBV24-1 with TRBJ2-2, with D possibly TRBD2 on 6 matching bases. The V gene's germline CDR1 is KGHDR and CDR2 SFDVKD. Trimming removed 9 bases from V and 3 bases from J, with 16 bases in between. This CDR3 region has 15 residues.

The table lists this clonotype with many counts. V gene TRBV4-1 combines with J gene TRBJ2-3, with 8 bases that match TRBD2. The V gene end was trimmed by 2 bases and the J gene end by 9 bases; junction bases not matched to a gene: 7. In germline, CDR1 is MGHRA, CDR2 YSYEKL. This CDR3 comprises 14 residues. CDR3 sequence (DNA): TGCGCCAGCAGCCAACCCCGGACTAGCCGAACGCAGTATTTT. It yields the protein CASSQPRTSRTQYF.

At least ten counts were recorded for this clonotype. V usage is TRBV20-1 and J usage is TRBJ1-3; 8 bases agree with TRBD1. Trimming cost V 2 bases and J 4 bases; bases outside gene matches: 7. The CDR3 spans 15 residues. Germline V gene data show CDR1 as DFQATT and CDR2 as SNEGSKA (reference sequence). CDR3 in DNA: TGCAGTGCTAGACTTTCTCAGGGGGCGGGAAACACCATATATTTT. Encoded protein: CSARLSQGAGNTIYF.

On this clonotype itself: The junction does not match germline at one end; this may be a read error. For the CDR3, the DNA is TGTGCCAGCAGTTACTCGTCCAACAATGGAGACACCATATATTTT. Its protein is CASSYSSNNGDTIYF. This sequence joins TRBV6-5 and TRBJ1-3; no firm D call. This CDR3 is built from 15 residues. Germline CDR1 reads MNHEY; CDR2 reads SVGAGI.

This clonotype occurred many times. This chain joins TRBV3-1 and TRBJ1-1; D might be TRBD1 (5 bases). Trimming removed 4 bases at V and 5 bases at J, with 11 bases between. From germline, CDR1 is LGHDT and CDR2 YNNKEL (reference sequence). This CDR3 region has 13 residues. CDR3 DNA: TGTGCCAGCAGCCCCGGTTGGGGGACTGAAGCTTTCTTT. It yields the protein CASSPGWGTEAFF.

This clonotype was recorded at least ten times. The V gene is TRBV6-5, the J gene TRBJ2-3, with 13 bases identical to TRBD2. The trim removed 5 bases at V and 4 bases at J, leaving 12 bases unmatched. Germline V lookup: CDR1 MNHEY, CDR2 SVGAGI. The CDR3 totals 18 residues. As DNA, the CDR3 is TGTGCCAGCAGTCCCCTACGACTAGCGGGGGGTGGATCAGATACGCAGTATTTT. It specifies CASSPLRLAGGGSDTQYF.

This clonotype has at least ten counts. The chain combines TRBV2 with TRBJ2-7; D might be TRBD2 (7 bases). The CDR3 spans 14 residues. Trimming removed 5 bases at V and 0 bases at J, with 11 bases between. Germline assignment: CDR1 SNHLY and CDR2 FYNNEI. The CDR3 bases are TGTGCCAGCAGTAGAGGGGGGGCCTCCTACGAGCAGTACTTC. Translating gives CASSRGGASYEQYF. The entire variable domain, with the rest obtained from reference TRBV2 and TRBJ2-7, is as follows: EPEVTQTPSHQVTQMGQEVILRCVPISNHLYFYWYRQILGQKVEFLVSFYNNEISEKSEIFDDQFSVERPDGSNFTLKIRSTKLEDSAMYFCASSRGGASYEQYFGPGTRLTVT.

The CDR3 sequence is CASSAQGWRADTQYF. The CDR3 DNA is TGTGCCAGCAGCGCACAGGGTTGGAGGGCAGATACGCAGTATTTT. The rearrangement uses TRBV14 and TRBJ2-3; D possibly matches TRBD1 or TRBD2 (6 bases each). The germline gives CDR1 SGHDN, CDR2 FVKESK. The CDR3 sequence is 15 residues long. Trimming shortened V by 5 bases and J by 4 bases, and 16 bases separated the two germline ends. Complete variable domain (other parts from reference TRBV14 and TRBJ2-3): EAGVTQFPSHSVIEKGQTVTLRCDPISGHDNLYWYRRVMGKEIKFLLHFVKESKQDESGMPNNRFLAERTGGTYSTLKVQPAELEDSGVYFCASSAQGWRADTQYFGPGTRLTVL.

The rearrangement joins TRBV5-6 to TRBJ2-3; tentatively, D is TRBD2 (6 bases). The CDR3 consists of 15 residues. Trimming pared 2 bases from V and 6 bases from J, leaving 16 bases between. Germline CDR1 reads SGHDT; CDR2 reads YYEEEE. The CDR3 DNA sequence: TGTGCCAGCAGCTTAGGTGCGGGGATGGGGGATACGCAGTATTTT. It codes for CASSLGAGMGDTQYF.

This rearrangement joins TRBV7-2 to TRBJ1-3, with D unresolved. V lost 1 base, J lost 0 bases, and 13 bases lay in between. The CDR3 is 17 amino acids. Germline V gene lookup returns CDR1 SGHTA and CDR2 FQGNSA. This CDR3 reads CASSLGATRISGNTIYF. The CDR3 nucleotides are TGTGCCAGCAGCTTAGGCGCAACGAGAATCTCTGGAAACACCATATATTTT. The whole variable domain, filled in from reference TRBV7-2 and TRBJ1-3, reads GAGVSQSPSNKVTEKGKDVELRCDPISGHTALYWYRQSLGQGLEFLIYFQGNSAPDKSGLPSDRFSAERTGGSVSTLTIQRTQQEDSAVYLCASSLGATRISGNTIYFGEGSWLTVV.

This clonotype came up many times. CDR3 DNA: TGCAGTGCCCCCCCGGGACAGGCTAACGCTGAAGCTTTCTTT. Protein: CSAPPGQANAEAFF. J is TRBJ1-1 and V is TRBV20-1; TRBD1 matches at 8 bases. CDR3 length equals 14 residues. J gave up 6 bases and V 6 bases, and 12 bases lay outside the gene matches. CDR1 DFQATT and CDR2 SNEGSKA come from the germline V gene (reference sequence).

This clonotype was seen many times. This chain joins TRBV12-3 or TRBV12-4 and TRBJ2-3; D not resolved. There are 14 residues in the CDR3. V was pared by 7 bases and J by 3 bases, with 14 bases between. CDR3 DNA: TGTGCCAGCACTAACCCCCCTGGAACAGATACGCAGTATTTT. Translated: CASTNPPGTDTQYF.

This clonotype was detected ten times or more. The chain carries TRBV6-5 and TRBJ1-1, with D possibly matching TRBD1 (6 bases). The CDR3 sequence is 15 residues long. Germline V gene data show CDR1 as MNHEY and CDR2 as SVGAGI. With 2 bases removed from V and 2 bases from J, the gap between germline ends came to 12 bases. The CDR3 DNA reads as TGTGCCAGCAGTTACCGCCGGACAGCTAACACTGAAGCTTTCTTT. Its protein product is CASSYRRTANTEAFF.

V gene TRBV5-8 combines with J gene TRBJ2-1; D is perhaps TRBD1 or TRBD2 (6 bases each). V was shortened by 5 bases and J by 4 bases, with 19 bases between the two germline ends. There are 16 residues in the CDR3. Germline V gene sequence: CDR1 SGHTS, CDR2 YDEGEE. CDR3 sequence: CASRGGQTRLYNEQFF. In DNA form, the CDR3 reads TGTGCCAGCAGGGGCGGACAGACTAGACTGTACAATGAGCAGTTCTTC.

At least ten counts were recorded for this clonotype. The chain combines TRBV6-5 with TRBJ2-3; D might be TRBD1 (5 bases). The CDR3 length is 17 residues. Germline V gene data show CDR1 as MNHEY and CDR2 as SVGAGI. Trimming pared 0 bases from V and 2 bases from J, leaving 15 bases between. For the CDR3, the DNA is TGTGCCAGCAGTTACTCGAGAACGGACACCTTCACAGATACGCAGTATTTT. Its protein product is CASSYSRTDTFTDTQYF.

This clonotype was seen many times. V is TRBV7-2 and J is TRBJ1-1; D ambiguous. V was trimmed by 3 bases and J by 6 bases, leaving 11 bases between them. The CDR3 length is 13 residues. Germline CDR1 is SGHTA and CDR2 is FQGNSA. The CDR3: CASSFTAVAEAFF. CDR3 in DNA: TGTGCCAGCAGCTTCACGGCGGTTGCTGAAGCTTTCTTT.

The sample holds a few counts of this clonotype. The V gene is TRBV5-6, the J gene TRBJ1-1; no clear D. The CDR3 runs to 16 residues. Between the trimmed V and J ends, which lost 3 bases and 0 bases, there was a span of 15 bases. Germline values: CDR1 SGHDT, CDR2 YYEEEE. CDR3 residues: CASSWTAGSMNTEAFF. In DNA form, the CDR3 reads TGTGCCAGCAGCTGGACGGCCGGGAGCATGAACACTGAAGCTTTCTTT.

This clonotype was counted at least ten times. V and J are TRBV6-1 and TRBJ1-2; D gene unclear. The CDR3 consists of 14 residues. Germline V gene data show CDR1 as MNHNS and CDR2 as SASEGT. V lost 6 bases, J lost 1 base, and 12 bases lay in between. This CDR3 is CASSAPIINYGYTF. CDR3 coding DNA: TGTGCCAGCAGCGCCCCCATAATTAACTATGGCTACACCTTC.

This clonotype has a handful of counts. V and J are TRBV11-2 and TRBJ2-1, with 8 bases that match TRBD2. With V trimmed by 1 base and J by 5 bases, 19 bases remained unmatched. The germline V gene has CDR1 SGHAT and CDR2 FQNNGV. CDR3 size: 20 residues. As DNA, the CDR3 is TGTGCCAGCAGCTTAGGCCCCATGGGTCGGGGGCGGGGGGCCAACAATGAGCAGTTCTTC. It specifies CASSLGPMGRGRGANNEQFF.

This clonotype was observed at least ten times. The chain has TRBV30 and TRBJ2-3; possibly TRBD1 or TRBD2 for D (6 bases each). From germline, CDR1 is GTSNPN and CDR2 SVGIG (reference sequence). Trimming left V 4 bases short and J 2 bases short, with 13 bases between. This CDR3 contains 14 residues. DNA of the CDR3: TGTGCCTGGACGCCCGGGGGCTACACAGATACGCAGTATTTT. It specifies CAWTPGGYTDTQYF.

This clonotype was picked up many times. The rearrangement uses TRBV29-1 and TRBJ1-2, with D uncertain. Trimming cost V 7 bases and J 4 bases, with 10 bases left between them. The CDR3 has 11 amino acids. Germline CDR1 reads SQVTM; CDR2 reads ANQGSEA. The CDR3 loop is CSAVSGYGYTF. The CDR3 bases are TGCAGCGCCGTCAGTGGCTATGGCTACACCTTC. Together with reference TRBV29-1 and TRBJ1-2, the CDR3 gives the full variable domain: SAVISQKPSRDICQRGTSLTIQCQVDSQVTMMFWYRQQPGQSLTLIATANQGSEATYESGFVIDKFPISRPNLTFSTLTVSNMSPEDSSIYLCSAVSGYGYTFGSGTRLTVV.

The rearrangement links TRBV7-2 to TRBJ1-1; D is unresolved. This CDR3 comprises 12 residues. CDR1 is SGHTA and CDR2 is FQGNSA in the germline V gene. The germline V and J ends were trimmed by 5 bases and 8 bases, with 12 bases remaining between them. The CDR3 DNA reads TGTGCCAGCAGCCCAGGAGGTAGGGAAGCTTTCTTT. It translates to CASSPGGREAFF.

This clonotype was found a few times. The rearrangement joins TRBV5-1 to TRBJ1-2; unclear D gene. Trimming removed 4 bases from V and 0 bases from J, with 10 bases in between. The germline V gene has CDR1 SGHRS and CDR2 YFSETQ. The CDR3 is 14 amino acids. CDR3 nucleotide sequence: TGCGCCAGCAGCCCGGCAGTGACTAACTATGGCTACACCTTC. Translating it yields CASSPAVTNYGYTF.

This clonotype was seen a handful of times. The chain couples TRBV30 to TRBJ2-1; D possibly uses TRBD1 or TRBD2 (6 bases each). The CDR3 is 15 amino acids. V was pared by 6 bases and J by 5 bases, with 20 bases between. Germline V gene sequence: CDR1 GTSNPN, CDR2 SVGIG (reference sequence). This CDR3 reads CACPFEGGAHNEQFF. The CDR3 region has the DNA TGTGCCTGCCCGTTTGAGGGGGGCGCCCACAATGAGCAGTTCTTC.

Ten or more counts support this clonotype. The CDR3 spells CASSLGAGPGELFF. Here the CDR3 DNA reads TGTGCCAGCAGCTTAGGAGCGGGCCCCGGGGAGCTGTTTTTT. This chain uses TRBV7-6 with TRBJ2-2; D is possibly TRBD2 (6 bases). Germline V CDR1 and CDR2: SGHVS, FNYEAQ. The CDR3 is 14 residues long. The V end was cut by 1 base, the J end by 6 bases, with 9 bases between. The entire variable domain, with the rest obtained from reference TRBV7-6 and TRBJ2-2, is as follows: GAGVSQSPRYKVTKRGQDVALRCDPISGHVSLYWYRQALGQGPEFLTYFNYEAQQDKSGLPNDRFSAERPEGSISTLTIQRTEQRDSAMYRCASSLGAGPGELFFGEGSRLTVL.